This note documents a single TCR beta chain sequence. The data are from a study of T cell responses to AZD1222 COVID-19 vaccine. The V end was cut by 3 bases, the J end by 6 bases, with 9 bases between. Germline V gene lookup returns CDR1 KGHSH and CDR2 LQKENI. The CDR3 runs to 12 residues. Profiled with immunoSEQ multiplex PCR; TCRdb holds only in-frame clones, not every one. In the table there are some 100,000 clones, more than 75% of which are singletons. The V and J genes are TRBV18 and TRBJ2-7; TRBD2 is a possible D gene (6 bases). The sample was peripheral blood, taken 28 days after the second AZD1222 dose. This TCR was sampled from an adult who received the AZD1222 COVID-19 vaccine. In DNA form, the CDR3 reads TGTGCCAGCTCACCTGAGGGAGGCGAGCAGTACTTC. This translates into CASSPEGGEQYF. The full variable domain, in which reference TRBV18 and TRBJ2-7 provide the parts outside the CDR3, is NAGVMQNPRHLVRRRGQEARLRCSPMKGHSHVYWYRQLPEEGLKFMVYLQKENIIDESGMPKERFSAEFPKEGPSILRIQQVVRGDSAAYFCASSPEGGEQYFGPGTRLTVT.